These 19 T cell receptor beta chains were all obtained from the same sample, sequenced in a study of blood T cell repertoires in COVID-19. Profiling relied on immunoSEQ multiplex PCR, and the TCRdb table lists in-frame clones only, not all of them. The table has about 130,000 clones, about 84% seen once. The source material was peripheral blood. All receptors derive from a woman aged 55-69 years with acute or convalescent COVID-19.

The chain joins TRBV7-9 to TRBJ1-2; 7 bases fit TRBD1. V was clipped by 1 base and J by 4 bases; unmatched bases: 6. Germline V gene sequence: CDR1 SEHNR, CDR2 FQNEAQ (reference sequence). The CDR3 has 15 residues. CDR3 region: CASSLGQGRTYGYTF. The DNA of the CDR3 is TGTGCCAGCAGCTTAGGACAGGGTCGGACCTATGGCTACACCTTC.

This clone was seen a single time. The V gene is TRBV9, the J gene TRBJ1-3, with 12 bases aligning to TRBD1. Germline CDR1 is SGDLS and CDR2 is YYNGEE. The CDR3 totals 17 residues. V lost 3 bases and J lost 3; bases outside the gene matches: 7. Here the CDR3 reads CASSAGTGGPSGNTIYF. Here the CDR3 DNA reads TGTGCCAGCAGCGCAGGGACAGGGGGCCCGAGTGGAAACACCATATATTTT.

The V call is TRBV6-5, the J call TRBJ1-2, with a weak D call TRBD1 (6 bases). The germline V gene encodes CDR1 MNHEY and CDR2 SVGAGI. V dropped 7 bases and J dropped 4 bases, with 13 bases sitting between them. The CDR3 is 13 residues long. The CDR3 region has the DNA TGTGCCAGCATATCCTGGACAGTCTATGGCTACACCTTC. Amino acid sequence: CASISWTVYGYTF.

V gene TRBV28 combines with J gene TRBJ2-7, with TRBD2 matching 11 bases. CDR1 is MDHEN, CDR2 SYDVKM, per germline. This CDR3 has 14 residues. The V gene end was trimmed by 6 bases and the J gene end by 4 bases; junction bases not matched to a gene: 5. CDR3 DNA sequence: TGTGCCAGCAGGCCTAGCGGGGGGCTTTACGAGCAGTACGTC. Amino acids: CASRPSGGLYEQYV.

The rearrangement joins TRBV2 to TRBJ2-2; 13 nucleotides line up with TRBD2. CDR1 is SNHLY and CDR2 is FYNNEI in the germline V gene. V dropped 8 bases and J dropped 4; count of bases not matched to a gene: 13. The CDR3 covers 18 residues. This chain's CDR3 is CASSVTSGTSGATGELFF. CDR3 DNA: TGTGCCAGCTCCGTGACCTCCGGGACTAGCGGGGCCACCGGGGAGCTGTTTTTT.

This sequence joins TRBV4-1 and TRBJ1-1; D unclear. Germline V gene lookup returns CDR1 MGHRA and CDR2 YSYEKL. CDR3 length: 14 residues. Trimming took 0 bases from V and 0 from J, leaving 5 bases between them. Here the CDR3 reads CASSQDFVNTEAFF. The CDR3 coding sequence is TGCGCCAGCAGCCAAGATTTCGTGAACACTGAAGCTTTCTTT.

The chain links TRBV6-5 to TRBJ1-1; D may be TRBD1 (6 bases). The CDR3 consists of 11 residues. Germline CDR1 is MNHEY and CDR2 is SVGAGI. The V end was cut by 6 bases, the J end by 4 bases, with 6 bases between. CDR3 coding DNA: TGTGCCAGCAGGGACAGCACTGAAGCTTTCTTT. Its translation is CASRDSTEAFF.

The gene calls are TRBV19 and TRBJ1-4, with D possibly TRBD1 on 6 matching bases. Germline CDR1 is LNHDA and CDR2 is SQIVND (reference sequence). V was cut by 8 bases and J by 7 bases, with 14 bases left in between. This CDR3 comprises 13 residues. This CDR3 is CASGTGYSEKLFF. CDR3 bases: TGTGCCAGTGGCACAGGGTACAGTGAAAAACTGTTTTTT.

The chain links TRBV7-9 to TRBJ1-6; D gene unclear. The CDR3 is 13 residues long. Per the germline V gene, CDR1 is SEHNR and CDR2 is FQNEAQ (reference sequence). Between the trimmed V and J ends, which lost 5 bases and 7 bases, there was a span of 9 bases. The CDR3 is CASSREVNSPLHF. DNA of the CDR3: TGTGCCAGCAGCCGAGAGGTCAATTCACCCCTCCACTTT.

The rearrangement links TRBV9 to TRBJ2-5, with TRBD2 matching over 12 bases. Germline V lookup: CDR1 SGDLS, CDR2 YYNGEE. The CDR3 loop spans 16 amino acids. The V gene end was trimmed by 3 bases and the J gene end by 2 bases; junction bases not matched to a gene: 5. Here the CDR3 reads CASSERLAGAQETQYF. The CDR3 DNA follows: TGTGCCAGCAGCGAACGACTAGCGGGGGCACAAGAGACCCAGTACTTC.

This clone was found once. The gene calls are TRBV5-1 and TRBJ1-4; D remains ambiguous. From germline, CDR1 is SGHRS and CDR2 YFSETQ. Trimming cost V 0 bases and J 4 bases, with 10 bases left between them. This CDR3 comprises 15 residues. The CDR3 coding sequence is TGCGCCAGCAGCTTGGAAAGGAGTAGTAATGAAAAACTGTTTTTT. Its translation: CASSLERSSNEKLFF.

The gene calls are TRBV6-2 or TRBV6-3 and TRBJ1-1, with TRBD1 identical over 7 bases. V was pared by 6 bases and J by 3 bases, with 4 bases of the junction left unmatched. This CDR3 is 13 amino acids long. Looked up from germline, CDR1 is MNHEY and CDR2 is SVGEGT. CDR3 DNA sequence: TGTGCCAGCAGGTACACAGGGGACACTGAAGCTTTCTTT. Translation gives CASRYTGDTEAFF.

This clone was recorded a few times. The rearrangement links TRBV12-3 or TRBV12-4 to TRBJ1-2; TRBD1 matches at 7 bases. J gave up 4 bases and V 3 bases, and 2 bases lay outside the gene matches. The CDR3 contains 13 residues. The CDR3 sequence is CASSLGQSYGYTF. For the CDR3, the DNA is TGTGCCAGCAGTTTGGGACAGTCCTATGGCTACACCTTC.

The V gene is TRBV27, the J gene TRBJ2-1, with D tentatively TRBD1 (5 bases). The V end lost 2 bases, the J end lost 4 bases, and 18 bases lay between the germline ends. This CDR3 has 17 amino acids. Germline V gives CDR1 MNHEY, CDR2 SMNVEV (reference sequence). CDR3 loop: CASSLRGNGLGYNEQFF. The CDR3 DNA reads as TGTGCCAGCAGTTTAAGGGGCAATGGGTTGGGATACAATGAGCAGTTCTTC.

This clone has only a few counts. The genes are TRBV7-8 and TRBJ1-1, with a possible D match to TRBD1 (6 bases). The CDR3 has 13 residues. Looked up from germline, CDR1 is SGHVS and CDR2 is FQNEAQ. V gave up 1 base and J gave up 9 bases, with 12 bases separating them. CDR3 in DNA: TGTGCCAGCAGCTTAGGTGGAGGACAGAAAGCTTTCTTT. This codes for CASSLGGGQKAFF.

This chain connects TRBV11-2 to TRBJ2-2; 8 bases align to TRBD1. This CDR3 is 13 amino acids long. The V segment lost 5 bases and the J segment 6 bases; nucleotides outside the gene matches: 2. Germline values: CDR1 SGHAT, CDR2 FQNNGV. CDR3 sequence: CASSQQGAGELFF. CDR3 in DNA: TGTGCCAGCAGCCAACAGGGGGCCGGGGAGCTGTTTTTT.

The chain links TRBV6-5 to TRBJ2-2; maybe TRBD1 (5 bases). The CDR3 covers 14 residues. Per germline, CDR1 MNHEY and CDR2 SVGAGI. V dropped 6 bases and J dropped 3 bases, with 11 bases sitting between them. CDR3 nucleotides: TGTGCCAGCAGCGCCGACAGATACACCGGGGAGCTGTTTTTT. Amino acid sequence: CASSADRYTGELFF.

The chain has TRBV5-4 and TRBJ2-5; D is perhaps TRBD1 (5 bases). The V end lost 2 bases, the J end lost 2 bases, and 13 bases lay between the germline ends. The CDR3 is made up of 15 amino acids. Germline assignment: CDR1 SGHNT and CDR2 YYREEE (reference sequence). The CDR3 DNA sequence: TGTGCCAGCAGCTTTTATGAAGCAGGGCAAGAGACCCAGTACTTC. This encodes CASSFYEAGQETQYF.

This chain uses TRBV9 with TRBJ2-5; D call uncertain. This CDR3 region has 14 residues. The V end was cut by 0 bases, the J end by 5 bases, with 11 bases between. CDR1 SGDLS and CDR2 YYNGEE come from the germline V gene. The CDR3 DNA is TGTGCCAGCAGCGTAGGGTTAGCTCAGGAGACCCAGTACTTC. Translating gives CASSVGLAQETQYF.